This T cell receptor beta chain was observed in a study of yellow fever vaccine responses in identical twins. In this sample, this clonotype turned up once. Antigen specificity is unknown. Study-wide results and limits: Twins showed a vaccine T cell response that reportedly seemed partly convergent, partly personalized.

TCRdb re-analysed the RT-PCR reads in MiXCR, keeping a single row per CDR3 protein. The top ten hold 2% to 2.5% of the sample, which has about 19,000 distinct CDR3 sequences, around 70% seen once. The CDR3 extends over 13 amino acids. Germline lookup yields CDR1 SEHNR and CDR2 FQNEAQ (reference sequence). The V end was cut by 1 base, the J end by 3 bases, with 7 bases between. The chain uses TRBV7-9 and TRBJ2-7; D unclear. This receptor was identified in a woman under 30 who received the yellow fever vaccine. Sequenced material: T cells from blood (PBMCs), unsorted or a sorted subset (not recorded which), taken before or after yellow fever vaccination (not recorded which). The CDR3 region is CASSLVGIYEQYV. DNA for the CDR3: TGTGCCAGCAGCTTAGTAGGCATCTACGAGCAGTACGTC.